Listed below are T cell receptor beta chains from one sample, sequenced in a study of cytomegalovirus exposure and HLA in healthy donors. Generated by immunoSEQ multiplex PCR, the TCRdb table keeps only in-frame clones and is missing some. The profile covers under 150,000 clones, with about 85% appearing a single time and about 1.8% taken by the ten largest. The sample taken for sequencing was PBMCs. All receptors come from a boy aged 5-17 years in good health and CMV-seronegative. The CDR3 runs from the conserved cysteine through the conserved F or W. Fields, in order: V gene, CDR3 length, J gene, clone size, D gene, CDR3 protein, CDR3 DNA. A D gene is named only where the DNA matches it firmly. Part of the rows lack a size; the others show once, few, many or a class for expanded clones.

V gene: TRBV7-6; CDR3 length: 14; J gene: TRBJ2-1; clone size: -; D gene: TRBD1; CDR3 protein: CASSLGQGSNEQFF; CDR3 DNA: TGTGCCAGCAGCTTGGGACAGGGGTCCAATGAGCAGTTCTTC
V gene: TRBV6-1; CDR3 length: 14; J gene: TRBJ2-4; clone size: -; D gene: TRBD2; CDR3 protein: CASGKAGDLNIQYF; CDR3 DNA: TGTGCCAGCGGAAAGGCGGGAGATCTAAACATTCAGTACTTC
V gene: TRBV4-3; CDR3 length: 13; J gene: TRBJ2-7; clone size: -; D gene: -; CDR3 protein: CASSQDPVYEQYF; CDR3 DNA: TGCGCCAGCAGCCAAGATCCGGTTTACGAGCAGTACTTC
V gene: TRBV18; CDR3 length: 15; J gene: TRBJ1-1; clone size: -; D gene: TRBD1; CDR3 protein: CASSHYRDRGAEAFF; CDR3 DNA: TGTGCCAGCTCACACTACCGGGACAGGGGCGCTGAAGCTTTCTTT
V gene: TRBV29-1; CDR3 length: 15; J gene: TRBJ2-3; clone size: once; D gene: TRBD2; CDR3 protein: CSVSRGGTSTDTQYF; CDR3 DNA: TGCAGCGTTTCACGCGGGGGAACTAGCACAGATACGCAGTATTTT
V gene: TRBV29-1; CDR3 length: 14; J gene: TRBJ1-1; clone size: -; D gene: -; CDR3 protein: CSAATGGGNTEAFF; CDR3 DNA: TGCAGCGCTGCGACAGGTGGGGGGAACACTGAAGCTTTCTTT
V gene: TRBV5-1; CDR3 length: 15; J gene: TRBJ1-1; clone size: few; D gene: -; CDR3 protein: CASSLGPGQNTEAFF; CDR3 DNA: TGCGCCAGCAGCTTGGGGCCGGGACAGAACACTGAAGCTTTCTTT
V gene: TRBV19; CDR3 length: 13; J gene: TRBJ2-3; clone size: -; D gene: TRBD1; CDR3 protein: CASSIDGTGGQYF; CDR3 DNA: TGTGCCAGTAGTATAGACGGGACAGGCGGGCAGTATTTT
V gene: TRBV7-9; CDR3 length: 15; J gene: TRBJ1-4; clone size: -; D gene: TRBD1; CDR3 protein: CAGSLDKGGGEKLFF; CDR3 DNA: TGTGCCGGCAGCTTAGATAAAGGGGGCGGCGAAAAACTGTTTTTT
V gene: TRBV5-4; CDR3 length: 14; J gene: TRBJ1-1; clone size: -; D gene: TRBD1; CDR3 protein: CASSFGQGATEAFF; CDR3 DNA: TGTGCCAGCAGCTTTGGACAGGGGGCCACTGAAGCTTTCTTT
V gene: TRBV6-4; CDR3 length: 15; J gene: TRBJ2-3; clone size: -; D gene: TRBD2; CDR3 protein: CASSELAGGQDTQYF; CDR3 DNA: TGTGCCAGCAGTGAACTAGCGGGGGGGCAAGATACGCAGTATTTT
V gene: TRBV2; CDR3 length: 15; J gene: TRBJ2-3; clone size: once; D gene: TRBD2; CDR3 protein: CASSVLAGTGDTQYF; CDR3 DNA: TGTGCCAGCAGTGTACTAGCGGGAACAGGAGATACGCAGTATTTT
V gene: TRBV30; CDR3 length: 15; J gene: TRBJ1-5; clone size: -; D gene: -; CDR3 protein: CAWSVGDRSYQPQHF; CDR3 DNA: TGTGCCTGGAGTGTAGGGGATAGAAGTTATCAGCCCCAGCATTTT
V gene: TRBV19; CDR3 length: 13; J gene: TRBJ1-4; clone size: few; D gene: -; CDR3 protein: CASKGETNEKLFF; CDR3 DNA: TGTGCCAGTAAGGGGGAGACTAATGAAAAACTGTTTTTT
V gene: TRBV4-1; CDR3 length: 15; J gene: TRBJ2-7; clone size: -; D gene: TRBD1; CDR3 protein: CASSLPGQGIYEQYF; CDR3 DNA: TGCGCCAGCAGCCTCCCGGGACAGGGTATCTACGAGCAGTACTTC
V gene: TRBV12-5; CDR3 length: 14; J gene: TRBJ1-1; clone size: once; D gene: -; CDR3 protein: CASGLSGRGCGAFF; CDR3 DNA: TGTGCTAGTGGTTTGAGCGGACGCGGGTGCGGAGCTTTCTTT
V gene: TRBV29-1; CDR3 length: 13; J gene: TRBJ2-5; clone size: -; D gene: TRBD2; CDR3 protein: CSVERELPETQYF; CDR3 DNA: TGCAGCGTTGAGCGGGAGCTGCCGGAGACCCAGTACTTC
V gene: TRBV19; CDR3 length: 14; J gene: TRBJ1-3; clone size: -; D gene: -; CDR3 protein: CASSDTISGNTIYF; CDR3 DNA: TGTGCCAGTAGTGACACCATCTCTGGAAACACCATATATTTT
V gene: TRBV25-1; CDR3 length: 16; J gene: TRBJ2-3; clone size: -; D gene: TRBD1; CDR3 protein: CASSAPPGQDTDTQYF; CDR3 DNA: TGTGCCAGCAGTGCCCCTCCGGGACAGGACACAGATACGCAGTATTTT
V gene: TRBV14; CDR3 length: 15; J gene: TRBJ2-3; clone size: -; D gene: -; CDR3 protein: CASSLQGHPTDTQYF; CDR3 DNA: TGTGCCAGCAGTTTACAGGGCCACCCCACAGATACGCAGTATTTT
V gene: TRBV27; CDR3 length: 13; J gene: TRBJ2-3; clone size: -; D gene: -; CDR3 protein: CASSLYLPDTQYF; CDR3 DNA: TGTGCCAGCAGTTTATACCTACCAGATACGCAGTATTTT
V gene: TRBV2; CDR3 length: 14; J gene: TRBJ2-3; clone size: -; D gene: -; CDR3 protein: CASSGQGTTDTQYF; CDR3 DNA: TGTGCCAGCAGTGGGCAGGGGACCACAGATACGCAGTATTTT
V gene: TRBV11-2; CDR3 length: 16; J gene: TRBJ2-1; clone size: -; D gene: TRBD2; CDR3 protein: CASSLVGTSGRYEQFF; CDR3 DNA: TGTGCCAGCAGCTTAGTTGGGACTAGCGGGAGATATGAGCAGTTCTTC
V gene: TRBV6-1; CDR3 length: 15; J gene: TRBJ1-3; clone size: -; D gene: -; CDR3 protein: CASSLKGVVVNTIYF; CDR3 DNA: TGTGCCAGCAGTCTAAAAGGGGTTGTGGTAAACACCATATATTTT
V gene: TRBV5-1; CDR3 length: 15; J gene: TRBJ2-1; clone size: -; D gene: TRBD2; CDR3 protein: CASSPAPGTSDQWFF; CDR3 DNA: TGCGCCAGCAGCCCAGCCCCCGGGACTAGCGACCAGTGGTTCTTC
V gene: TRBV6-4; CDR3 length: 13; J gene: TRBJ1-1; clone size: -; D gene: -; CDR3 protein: CASSQDTNTEAFF; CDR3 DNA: TGTGCCAGCAGCCAGGATACGAACACTGAAGCTTTCTTT
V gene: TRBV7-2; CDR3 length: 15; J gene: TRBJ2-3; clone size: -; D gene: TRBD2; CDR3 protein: CASSLESSGSDTQYF; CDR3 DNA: TGTGCCAGCAGTTTAGAATCTAGCGGGTCCGATACGCAGTATTTT
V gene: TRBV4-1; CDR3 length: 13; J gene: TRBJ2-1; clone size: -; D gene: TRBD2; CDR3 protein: CATGLAGDREQFF; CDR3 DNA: TGCGCCACCGGACTAGCGGGAGATCGAGAGCAGTTCTTC
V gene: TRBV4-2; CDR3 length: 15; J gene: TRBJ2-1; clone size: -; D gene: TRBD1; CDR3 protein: CASSQVGQGHQEQFF; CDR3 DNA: TGTGCCAGCAGCCAAGTGGGACAGGGGCATCAGGAGCAGTTCTTC
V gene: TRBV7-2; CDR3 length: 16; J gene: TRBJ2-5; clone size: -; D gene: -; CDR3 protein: CASSLAPGRGRETQYF; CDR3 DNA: TGTGCCAGCAGCTTAGCTCCCGGCAGGGGAAGGGAGACCCAGTACTTC
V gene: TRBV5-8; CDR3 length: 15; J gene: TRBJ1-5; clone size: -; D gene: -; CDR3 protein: CASSLGRYSNQPQHF; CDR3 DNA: TGTGCCAGCAGCTTGGGCAGGTATAGCAATCAGCCCCAGCATTTT
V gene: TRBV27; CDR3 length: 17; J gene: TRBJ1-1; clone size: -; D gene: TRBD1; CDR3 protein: CASSPTSPTGLNTEAFF; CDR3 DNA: TGTGCCAGCAGTCCCACGTCACCGACAGGGCTGAACACTGAAGCTTTCTTT
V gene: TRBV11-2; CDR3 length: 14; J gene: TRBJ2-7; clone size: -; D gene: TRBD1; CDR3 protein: CASSSRTGVNEQYF; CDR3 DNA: TGTGCCAGCAGCTCACGGACAGGGGTAAACGAGCAGTACTTC
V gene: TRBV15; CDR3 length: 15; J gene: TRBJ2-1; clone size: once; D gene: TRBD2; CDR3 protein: CATSREVAGTNEQFF; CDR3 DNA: TGTGCCACCAGCAGAGAGGTAGCGGGAACCAATGAGCAGTTCTTC
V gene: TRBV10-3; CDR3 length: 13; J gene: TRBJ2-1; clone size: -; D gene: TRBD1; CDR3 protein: CAIRLGQGNEQFF; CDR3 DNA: TGTGCCATCAGGTTGGGACAGGGGAATGAGCAGTTCTTC
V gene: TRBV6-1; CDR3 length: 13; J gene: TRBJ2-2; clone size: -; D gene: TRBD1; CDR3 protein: CASLTGGGGELFF; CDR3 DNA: TGTGCCAGCTTGACAGGGGGCGGCGGGGAGCTGTTTTTT
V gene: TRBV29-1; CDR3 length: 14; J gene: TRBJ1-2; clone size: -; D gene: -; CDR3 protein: CSVEDLGHIYGYTF; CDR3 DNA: TGCAGCGTTGAAGATCTGGGACATATCTATGGCTACACCTTC
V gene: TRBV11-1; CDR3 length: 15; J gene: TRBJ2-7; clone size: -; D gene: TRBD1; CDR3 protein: CASSLRDRSSYEQYF; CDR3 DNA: TGTGCCAGCAGCTTGAGGGACAGGAGCTCCTACGAGCAGTACTTC
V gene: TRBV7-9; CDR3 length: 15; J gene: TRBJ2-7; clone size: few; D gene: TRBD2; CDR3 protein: CASSHGLAGFGEQYF; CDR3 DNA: TGTGCCAGCAGCCATGGACTAGCGGGATTTGGCGAGCAGTACTTC
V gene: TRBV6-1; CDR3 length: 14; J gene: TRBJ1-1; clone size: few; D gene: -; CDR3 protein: CASSDRAGNTEAFF; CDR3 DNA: TGTGCCAGCAGTGACAGGGCAGGGAACACTGAAGCTTTCTTT
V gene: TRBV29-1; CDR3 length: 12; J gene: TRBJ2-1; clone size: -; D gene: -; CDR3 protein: CSVDRTRGEQFF; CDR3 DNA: TGCAGCGTTGATAGGACTAGGGGGGAGCAGTTCTTC
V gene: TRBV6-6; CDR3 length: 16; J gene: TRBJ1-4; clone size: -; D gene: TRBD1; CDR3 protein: CASSYEGQGYFVKLFF; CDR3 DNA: TGTGCCAGCAGTTACGAAGGACAGGGCTACTTTGTTAAACTGTTTTTT
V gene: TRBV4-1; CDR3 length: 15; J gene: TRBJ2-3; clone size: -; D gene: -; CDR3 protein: CASSRRLGSTDTQYF; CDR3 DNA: TGCGCCAGCAGCCGCCGACTAGGCAGCACAGATACGCAGTATTTT